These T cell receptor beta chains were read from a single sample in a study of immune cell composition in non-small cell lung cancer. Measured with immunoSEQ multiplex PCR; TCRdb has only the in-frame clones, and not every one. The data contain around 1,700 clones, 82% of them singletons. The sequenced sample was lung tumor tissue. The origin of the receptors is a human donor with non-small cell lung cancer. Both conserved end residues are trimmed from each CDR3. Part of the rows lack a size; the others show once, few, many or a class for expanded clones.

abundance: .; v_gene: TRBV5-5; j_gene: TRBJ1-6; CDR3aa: ASSTVTGEVPLH
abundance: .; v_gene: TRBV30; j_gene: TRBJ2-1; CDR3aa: AWVATSSYNEQF
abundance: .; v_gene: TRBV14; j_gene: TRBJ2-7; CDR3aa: ASSQSGGPAYEQY
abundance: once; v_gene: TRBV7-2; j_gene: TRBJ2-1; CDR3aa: ASSSPFREQF
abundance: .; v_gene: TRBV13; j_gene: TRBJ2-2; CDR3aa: ASSQGGSTGELF
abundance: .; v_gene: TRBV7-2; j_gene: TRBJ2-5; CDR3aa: ASSLISQETQY
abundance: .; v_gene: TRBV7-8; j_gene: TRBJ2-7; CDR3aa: ASSLGWRGSYEQY
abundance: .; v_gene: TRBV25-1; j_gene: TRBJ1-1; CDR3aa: ASSEWGVPYTEAF
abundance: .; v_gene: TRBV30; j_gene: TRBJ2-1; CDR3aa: AWRPSGGADEQF
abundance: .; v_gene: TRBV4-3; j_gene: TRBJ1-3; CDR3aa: ASSQDWLDSGNTIY
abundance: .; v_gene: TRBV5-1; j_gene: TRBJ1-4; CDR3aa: ASSLRDRDEKLF
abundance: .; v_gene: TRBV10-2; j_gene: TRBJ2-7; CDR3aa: ASSDPFLAGAYEQY
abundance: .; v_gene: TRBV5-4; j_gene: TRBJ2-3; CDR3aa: ASSLSSPLTDTQY
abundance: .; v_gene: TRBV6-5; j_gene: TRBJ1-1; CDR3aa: ASSFGLEMNTEAF
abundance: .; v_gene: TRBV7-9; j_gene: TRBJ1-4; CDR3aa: ASGGAGSDEKLF
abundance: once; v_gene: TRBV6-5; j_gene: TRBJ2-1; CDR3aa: ASSIQLAGNNEQF
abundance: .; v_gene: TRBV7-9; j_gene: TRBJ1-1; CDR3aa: ASSFDRGEAF
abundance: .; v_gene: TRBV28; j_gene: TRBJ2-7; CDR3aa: ASTPRAGYEQY
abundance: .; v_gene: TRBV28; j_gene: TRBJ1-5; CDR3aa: ASSWPGNQPQH
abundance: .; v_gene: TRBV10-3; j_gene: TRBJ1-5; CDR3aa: AISDRGNQPQH
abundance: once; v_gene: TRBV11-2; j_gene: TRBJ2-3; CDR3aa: ASSLGQYHTDTQY
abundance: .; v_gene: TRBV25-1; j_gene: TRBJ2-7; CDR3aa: ASSENGYEQY
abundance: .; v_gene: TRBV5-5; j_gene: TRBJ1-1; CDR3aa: ASSPLGGMNTEAF
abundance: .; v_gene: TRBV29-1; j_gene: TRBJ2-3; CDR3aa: SVAGTSGDPGDTQY
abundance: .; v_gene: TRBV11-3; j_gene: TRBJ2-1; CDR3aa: ASSPARGGVYNEQF
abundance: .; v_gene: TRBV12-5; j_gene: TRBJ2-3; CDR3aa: ASGLGDSGFTDTQY
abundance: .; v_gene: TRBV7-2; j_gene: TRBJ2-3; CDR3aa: ASSLLASGGASDTQY
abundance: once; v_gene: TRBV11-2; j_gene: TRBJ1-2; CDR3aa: ASSFDRAGGYT
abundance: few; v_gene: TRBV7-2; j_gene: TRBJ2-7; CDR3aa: ASSLDNRGYEQY
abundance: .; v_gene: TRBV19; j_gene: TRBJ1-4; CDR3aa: ASSLTGGDEKLF
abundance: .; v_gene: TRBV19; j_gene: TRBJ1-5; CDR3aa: ASLGTGGSGQPQH
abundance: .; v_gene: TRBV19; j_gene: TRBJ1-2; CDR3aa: ASRGGTGPYGYT
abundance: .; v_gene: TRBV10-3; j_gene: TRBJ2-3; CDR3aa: AISVSPGDTQY